The present T cell receptor (beta chain) was sequenced within a study of cytomegalovirus exposure and HLA in healthy donors. TCRdb's table, derived via immunoSEQ multiplex PCR, lists solely in-frame clones and lacks some. The sample lists tens of thousands of clones; approximately 93% were seen once. Trimming removed 7 bases from V and 6 bases from J; junction bases left unmatched: 10. This CDR3 is built from 15 residues. In germline, CDR1 is MNHNS, CDR2 SASEGT. The chain uses TRBV6-1 and TRBJ2-3, with 10 bases that match TRBD2. The source of this sequence is a man aged 18 to 30 in good health and CMV-seropositive. Sequencing was carried out using PBMCs. CDR3 in amino acids: CASNLAGGSVDTQYF. For the CDR3, the DNA is TGTGCCAGCAACTTAGCGGGAGGCTCGGTGGATACGCAGTATTTT.